This T cell receptor (beta chain) was recovered during a study of T cells after posttransplantation cyclophosphamide. Study findings and constraints: Blood and skin or GI T cell repertoires showed limited TRB overlap. After PTCy, TRB diversity resembled that of CNI/methotrexate controls.

This CDR3 has 14 amino acids. From germline, CDR1 is MNHEY and CDR2 SVGAGI. Trimming stripped 7 bases from V and 5 bases from J, with 17 bases between. Controls had myeloablative marrow grafts with methotrexate and calcineurin inhibitor, sampled at 1 year. This table comes from immunoSEQ multiplex PCR, and its TCRdb copy is limited to in-frame clones, with some not included. The sample yields 19,000 or so clones, 80% to 90% seen once. Details on this clone: Its antigen is as yet unknown.

The origin of this receptor is a female patient between 25 and 45 years old who received an allogeneic stem cell transplant from an unrelated donor, was CMV-positive, and had acute and chronic GVHD. The graft donor may have given rise to some T cells. Source: PBMCs, taken 362 days after allogeneic stem cell transplant with calcineurin inhibitor and methotrexate. The V and J genes are TRBV6-5 and TRBJ1-1; D is ambiguous. CDR3 region: CASIGPGGWTEAFF. The CDR3 DNA reads TGTGCCAGCATTGGACCCGGAGGGTGGACTGAAGCTTTCTTT.